Listed here is a single TCR beta chain. Its antigen is not identified. These data belong to a study of cytomegalovirus exposure and HLA in healthy donors. Study-level findings and limits: Later on, analysis showed that most CMV-associated TCR beta chains appeared to be HLA-restricted.

Germline CDR1 MNHNS, CDR2 SASEGT. V trimming: 1 base; J trimming: 2 bases; junction bases outside the gene matches: 6. This CDR3 has 16 residues. 60 Vbeta and 13 Jbeta primers were used in PCR. Clones were read by immunoSEQ multiplex PCR, and TCRdb kept only the in-frame ones, dropping some. The table shows fewer than 250,000 clones, with 70% to 80% occurring only once. The sequenced material came from PBMCs. This sequence originates from a male donor in good health and CMV-seropositive. The chain is built from TRBV6-1 and TRBJ1-2, with 8 positions matching TRBD1. The CDR3 region has the DNA TGTGCCAGCAGTGAAGATGGGGCAGGGGGCAACTATGGCTACACCTTC. As protein: CASSEDGAGGNYGYTF.